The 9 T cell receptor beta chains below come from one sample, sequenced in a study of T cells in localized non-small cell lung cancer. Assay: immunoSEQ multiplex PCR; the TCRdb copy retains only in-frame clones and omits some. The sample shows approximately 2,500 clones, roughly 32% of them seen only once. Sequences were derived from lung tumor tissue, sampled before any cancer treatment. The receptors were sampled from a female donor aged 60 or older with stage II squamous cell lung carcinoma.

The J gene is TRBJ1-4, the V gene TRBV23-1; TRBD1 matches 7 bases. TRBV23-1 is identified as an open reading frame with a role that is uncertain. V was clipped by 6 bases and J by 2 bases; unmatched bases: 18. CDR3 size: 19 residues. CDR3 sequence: CASSQDPTGKGGTNEKLFF. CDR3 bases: TGCGCCAGCAGCCAAGATCCGACAGGGAAGGGGGGCACTAATGAAAAACTGTTTTTT.

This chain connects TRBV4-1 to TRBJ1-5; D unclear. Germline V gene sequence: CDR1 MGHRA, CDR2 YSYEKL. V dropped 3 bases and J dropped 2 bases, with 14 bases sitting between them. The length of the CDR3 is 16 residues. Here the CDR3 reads CASSQSAELGNQPQHF. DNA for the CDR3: TGCGCCAGCAGCCAGTCCGCCGAGCTCGGCAATCAGCCCCAGCATTTT.

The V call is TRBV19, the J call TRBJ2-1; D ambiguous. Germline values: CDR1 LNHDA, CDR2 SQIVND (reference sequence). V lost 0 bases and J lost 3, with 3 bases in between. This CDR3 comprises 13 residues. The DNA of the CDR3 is TGTGCCAGTAGTATAGACTACTACAATGAGCAGTTCTTC. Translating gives CASSIDYYNEQFF.

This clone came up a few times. In DNA form, the CDR3 reads TGCGCCAGCAGCTCAACCAGAGGAAACACTGAAGCTTTCTTT. It specifies CASSSTRGNTEAFF. The rearrangement uses TRBV5-1 and TRBJ1-1, with D uncertain. Trimming left V 3 bases short and J 2 bases short, with 11 bases between. The CDR3 has 14 amino acids. The germline CDR1 and CDR2 sequences are SGHRS and YFSETQ.

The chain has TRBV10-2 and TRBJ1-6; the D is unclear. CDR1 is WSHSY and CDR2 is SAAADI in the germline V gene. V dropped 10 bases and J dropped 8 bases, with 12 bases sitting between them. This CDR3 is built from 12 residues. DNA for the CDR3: TGCGCCACCACTCATGGGGATTCACCCCTCCACTTT. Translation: CATTHGDSPLHF.

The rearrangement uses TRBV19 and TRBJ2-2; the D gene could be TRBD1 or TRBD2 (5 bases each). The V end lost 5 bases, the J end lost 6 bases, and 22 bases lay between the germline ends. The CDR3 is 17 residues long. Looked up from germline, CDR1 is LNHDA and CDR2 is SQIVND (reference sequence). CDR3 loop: CASSAKTEGQLPGELFF. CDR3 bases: TGTGCCAGTAGTGCAAAGACAGAGGGGCAGTTGCCCGGGGAGCTGTTTTTT. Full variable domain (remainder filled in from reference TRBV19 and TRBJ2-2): DGGITQSPKYLFRKEGQNVTLSCEQNLNHDAMYWYRQDPGQGLRLIYYSQIVNDFQKGDIAEGYSVSREKKESFPLTVTSAQKNPTAFYLCASSAKTEGQLPGELFFGEGSRLTVL.

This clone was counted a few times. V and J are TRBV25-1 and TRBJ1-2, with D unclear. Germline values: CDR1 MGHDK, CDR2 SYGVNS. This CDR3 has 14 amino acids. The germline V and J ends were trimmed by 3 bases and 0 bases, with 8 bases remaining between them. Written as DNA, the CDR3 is TGTGCCAGCAGTGAGGGTGGGACTAACTATGGCTACACCTTC. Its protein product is CASSEGGTNYGYTF.

CDR3 nucleotides: TGCGCCAGCAGCTTGGCCGGGACTTCGGGGTCACCCCTCCACTTT. It encodes CASSLAGTSGSPLHF. V usage is TRBV5-1 and J usage is TRBJ1-6; possible D gene TRBD1, 5 bases. V dropped 0 bases and J dropped 10 bases, with 14 bases sitting between them. CDR1 and CDR2 from the germline V gene are SGHRS and YFSETQ. This CDR3 region has 15 residues.

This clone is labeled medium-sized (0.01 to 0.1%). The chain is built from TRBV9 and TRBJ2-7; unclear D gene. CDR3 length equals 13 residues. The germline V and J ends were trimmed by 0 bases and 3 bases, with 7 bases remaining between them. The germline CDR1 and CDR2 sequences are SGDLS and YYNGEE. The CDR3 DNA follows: TGTGCCAGCAGCGTAGGGTTCGACTACGAGCAGTACTTC. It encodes CASSVGFDYEQYF.